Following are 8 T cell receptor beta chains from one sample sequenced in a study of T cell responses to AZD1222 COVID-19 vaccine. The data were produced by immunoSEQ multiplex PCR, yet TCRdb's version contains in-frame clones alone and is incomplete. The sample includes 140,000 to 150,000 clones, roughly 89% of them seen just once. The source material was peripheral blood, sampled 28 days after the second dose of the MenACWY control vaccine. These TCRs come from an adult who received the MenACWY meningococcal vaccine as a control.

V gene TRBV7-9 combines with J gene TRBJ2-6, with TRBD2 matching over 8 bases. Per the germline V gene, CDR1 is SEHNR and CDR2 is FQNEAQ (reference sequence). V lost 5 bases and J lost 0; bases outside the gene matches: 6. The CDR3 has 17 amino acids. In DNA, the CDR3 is TGTGCCAGCAGCCCCCCGGGGGGGGGCTCTGGGGCCAACGTCCTGACTTTC. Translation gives CASSPPGGGSGANVLTF.

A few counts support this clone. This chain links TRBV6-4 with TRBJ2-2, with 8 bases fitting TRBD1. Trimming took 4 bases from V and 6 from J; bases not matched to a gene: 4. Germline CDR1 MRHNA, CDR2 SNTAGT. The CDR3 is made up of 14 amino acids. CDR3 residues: CASSATGGSGELFF. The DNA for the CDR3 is TGTGCCAGCAGTGCCACAGGGGGATCCGGGGAGCTGTTTTTT.

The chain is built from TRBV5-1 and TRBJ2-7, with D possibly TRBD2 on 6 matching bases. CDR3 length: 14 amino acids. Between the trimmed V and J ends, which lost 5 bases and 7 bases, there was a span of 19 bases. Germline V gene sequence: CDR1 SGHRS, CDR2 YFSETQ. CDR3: CASSRQPSVPEQYF. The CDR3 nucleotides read TGCGCCAGCAGTCGACAACCTAGCGTTCCTGAGCAGTACTTC.

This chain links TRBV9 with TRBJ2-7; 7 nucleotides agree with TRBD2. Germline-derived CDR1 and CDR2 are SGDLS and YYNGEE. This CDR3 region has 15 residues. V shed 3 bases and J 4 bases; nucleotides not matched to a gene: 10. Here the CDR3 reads CASSEAGVPLYEQYF. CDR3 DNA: TGTGCCAGCAGCGAGGCGGGGGTTCCCCTTTACGAGCAGTACTTC.

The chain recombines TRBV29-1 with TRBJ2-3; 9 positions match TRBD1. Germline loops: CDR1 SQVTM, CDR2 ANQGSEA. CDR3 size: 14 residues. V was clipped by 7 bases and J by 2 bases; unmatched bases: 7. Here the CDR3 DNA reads TGCAGCGGGGGACAGGGAACTATCACAGATACGCAGTATTTT. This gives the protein CSGGQGTITDTQYF.

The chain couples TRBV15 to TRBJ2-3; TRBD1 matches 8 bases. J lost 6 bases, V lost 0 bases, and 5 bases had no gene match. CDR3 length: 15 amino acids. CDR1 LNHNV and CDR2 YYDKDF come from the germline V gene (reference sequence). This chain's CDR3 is CATSRERTGTDTQYF. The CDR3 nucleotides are TGTGCCACCAGCAGAGAACGGACAGGGACGGATACGCAGTATTTT.

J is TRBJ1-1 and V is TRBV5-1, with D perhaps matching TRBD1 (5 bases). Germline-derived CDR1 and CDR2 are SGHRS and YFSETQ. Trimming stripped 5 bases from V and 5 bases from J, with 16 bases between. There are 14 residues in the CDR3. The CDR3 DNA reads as TGCGCCAGCAGACTACAGGAGGGATATACTGAAGCTTTCTTT. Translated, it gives CASRLQEGYTEAFF.

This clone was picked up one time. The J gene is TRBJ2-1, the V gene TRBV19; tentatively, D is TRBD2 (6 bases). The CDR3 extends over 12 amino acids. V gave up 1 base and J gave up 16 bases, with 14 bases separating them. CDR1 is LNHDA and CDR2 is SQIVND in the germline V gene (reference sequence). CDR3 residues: CASSIVPGLRFF. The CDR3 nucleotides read TGTGCCAGTAGTATAGTCCCGGGACTCCGCTTCTTC. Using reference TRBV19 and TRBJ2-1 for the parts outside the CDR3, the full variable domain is DGGITQSPKYLFRKEGQNVTLSCEQNLNHDAMYWYRQDPGQGLRLIYYSQIVNDFQKGDIAEGYSVSREKKESFPLTVTSAQKNPTAFYLCASSIVPGLRFFGPGTRLTVL.